This T cell receptor (beta chain) was documented in a study of blood T cell repertoires in COVID-19. The overall study: Both acute and convalescent COVID-19 samples were obtained from the United States, Italy and Spain. Sample material is recorded as cDNA or gDNA derived from T cells, B-cell-depleted T cells, or PBMCs.

V dropped 1 base and J dropped 3; count of bases not matched to a gene: 10. This CDR3 spans 19 amino acids. Per germline, CDR1 LGHDT and CDR2 YNNKEL (reference sequence). This table comes from immunoSEQ multiplex PCR, and its TCRdb copy is limited to in-frame clones, with some not included. The sample contains about 16,000 clones, roughly 86% of which appear only once. This TCR came from a human donor in a cohort sampled during active COVID-19. The sequencing sample was made of peripheral blood. The V and J genes are TRBV3-1 (or the pseudogene TRBV3-2) and TRBJ2-2, with 11 bases aligning to TRBD2. The CDR3 sequence is CASSQVSGGAFFYTGELFF. The CDR3 DNA follows: TGTGCCAGCAGCCAAGTTAGCGGGGGGGCCTTTTTCTACACCGGGGAGCTGTTTTTT.